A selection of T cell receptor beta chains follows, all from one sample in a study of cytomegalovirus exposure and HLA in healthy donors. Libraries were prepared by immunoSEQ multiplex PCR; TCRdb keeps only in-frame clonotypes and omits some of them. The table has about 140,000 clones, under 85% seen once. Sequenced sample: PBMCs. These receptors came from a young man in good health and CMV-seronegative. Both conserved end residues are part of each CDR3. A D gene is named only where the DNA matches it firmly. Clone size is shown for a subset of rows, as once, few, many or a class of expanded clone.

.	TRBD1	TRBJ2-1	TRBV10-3	TGTGCCATCAGTGTCGACAGGGGCCATGAGCAGTTCTTC	CAISVDRGHEQFF
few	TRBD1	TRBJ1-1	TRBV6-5	TGTGCCAGCAGTATGGACAGGGACACTGAAGCTTTCTTT	CASSMDRDTEAFF
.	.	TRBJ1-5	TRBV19	TGTGCCAGTAACCCAAAGGGGAAGATTCAGCCCCAGCATTTT	CASNPKGKIQPQHF
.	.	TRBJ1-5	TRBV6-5	TGTGCCAGCAGGCCCAGGGGTGAAGGAAGCCAGCCCCAGCATTTT	CASRPRGEGSQPQHF
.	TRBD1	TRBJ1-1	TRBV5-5	TGTGCCAGCGGGGACAGGGTGAACACTGAAGCTTTCTTT	CASGDRVNTEAFF
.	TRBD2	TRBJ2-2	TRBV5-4	TGTGCCAGCAGCTTGGGGGGGGGTTTGAACACCGGGGAGCTGTTTTTT	CASSLGGGLNTGELFF
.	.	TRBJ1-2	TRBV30	TGTGCCTGGACTTCGTGGGGGGGGCCGGACGGCTACACCTTC	CAWTSWGGPDGYTF
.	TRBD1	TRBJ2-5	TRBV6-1	TGTGCCAGCAGTAGCCTGGGGCAGGGGGAGAGAGAGCAGTACTTC	CASSSLGQGEREQYF
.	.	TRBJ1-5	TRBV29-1	TGCAGCGTTACAGATAGCAATCAGCCCCAGCATTTT	CSVTDSNQPQHF
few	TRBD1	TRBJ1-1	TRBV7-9	TGTGCCAGGGAAGAGCTGGACAGGGGGTTCGCTGAAGCTTTCTTT	CAREELDRGFAEAFF
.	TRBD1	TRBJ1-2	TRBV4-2	TGTGCCAGCAGCCAGGCCGGGACAGATAATGTCTATGGCTACACCTTC	CASSQAGTDNVYGYTF
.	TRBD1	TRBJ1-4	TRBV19	TGTGCCAGTAGTAACCCGGGACAGGGACCTACAACTAATGAAAAACTGTTTTTT	CASSNPGQGPTTNEKLFF
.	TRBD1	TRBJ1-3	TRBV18	TGTGCCAGCTCACCGGAGGACAGGGTGAACACCATATATTTT	CASSPEDRVNTIYF
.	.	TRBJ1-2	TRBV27	TGTGCCAGCAGTTTATCCCCTATGCTTGGCTACACCTTC	CASSLSPMLGYTF
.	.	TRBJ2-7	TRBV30	TGTGCCTGGAGTAGCTCGGGGATTTACGAGCAGTACTTC	CAWSSSGIYEQYF
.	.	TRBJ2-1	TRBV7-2	TGTGCCAGCAGCTTAAATGACGGCGGGAACAATGAGCAGTTCTTC	CASSLNDGGNNEQFF
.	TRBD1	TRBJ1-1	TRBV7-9	TGTGCCAGCAGCTTACGGGACAGAAACACTGAAGCTTTCTTT	CASSLRDRNTEAFF
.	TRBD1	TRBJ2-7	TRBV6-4	TGTGCCAGCAGTCCAGGACAGGGTTTTTCCGAGCAGTACTTC	CASSPGQGFSEQYF
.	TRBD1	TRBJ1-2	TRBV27	TGTGCCAGCAGCCGCCTTCCCGGGACAGGGAATGATGGCTACACCTTC	CASSRLPGTGNDGYTF
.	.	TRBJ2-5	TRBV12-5	TGTGCTAGTGGTTTGGTACGAGGGCGAGGTGAAGAGACCCAGTACTTC	CASGLVRGRGEETQYF
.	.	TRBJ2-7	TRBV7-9	TGTTCCAGCAGCTTAGGACTTTCCTACGAGCAGTACTTC	CSSSLGLSYEQYF
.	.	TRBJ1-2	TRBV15	TGTGCCACCAGCAGGGACACCAACTATGGCTACACCTTC	CATSRDTNYGYTF
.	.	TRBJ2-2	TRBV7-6	TGTGCCAGCAGCTTAGGGGTAGGGGGCACCGGGGAGCTGTTTTTT	CASSLGVGGTGELFF
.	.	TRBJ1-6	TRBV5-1	TGCGCCAGCAGCTTGCGAGATTCACCCCTCCACTTT	CASSLRDSPLHF
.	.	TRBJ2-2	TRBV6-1	TGTGCCAGCAGTGCATACAGGGTTCCCGGGGAGCTGTTTTTT	CASSAYRVPGELFF
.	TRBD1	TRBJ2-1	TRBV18	TGTGCCAGCTCACCACTCGGACAGGGTTACAATGAGCAGTTCTTC	CASSPLGQGYNEQFF
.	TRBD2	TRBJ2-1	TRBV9	TGTGCCAGCAGCTCCCAGAGCGGGGGGGCCTACAATGAGCAGTTCTTC	CASSSQSGGAYNEQFF
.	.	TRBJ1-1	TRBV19	TGTGCCAGTAGTATGTTGAGGGCCTCCTACCCTGAAGCTTTCTTT	CASSMLRASYPEAFF
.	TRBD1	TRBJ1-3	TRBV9	TGTGCCAGCAGCAACGGACAGGGACTCTCTGGAAACACCATATATTTT	CASSNGQGLSGNTIYF
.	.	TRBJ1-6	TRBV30	TGTGCCTGGAGTGTAGGCCAGGGGAATTCACCCCTCCACTTT	CAWSVGQGNSPLHF
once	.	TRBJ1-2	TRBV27	TGTGCCAGCAGTTTTTCGAGGGCCCCTAACTATGGCTACACCTTC	CASSFSRAPNYGYTF
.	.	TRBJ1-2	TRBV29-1	TGCAGCGTTGAAGATCAGGCAGGGTACGAATCCGATGGCTACACCTTC	CSVEDQAGYESDGYTF
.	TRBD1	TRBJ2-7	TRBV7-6	TGTGCCAGCAGCATCCCAACAGGGGCCGTCTACTTC	CASSIPTGAVYF
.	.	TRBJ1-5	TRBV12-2	TGTGCAAGTAGTCTTGGCGGTCGGGTTTATAGCAATCAGCCCCAGCATTTT	CASSLGGRVYSNQPQHF
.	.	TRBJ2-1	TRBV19	TGTGCCAGTAGTATAGACGGGGACAATGAGCAGTTCTTC	CASSIDGDNEQFF
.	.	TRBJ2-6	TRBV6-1	TGTGCCAGCAGTGAATATGGGACACAAATCTCTGGGGCCAACGTCCTGACTTTC	CASSEYGTQISGANVLTF
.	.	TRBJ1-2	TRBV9	TGTGCCAGCAGCGTAGGTTTCAGGGATAACTATGGCTACACCTTC	CASSVGFRDNYGYTF
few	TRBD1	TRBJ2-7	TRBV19	TGTGCCAGTAGTATTGTTTGGCAGGGGGCTTACGAGCAGTACTTC	CASSIVWQGAYEQYF
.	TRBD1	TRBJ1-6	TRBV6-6	TGTGCCAGCAGTAACACAGGGGGCGGTTCACCCCTCCACTTT	CASSNTGGGSPLHF
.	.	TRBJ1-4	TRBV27	TGTGCCAGCATGAGAAGCCCCAGGGCAGTTAATGAAAAACTGTTTTTT	CASMRSPRAVNEKLFF
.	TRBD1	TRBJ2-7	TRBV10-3	TGTGCCATCAGTGGCGGACAGGGTGAATCCTACGAGCAGTACTTC	CAISGGQGESYEQYF
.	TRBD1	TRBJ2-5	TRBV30	TGTGCCTGGAAGAAGACAGGGGGAGAGACCCAGTACTTC	CAWKKTGGETQYF
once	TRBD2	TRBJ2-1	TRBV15	TGTGCCACCAGCAGAGTCCCTTCGGGGGGAAGCTACAATGAGCAGTTCTTC	CATSRVPSGGSYNEQFF
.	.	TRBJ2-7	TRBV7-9	TGTGCCAGCAGCTCTCGGGATCTTAGCTCCTACGAGCAGTACTTC	CASSSRDLSSYEQYF
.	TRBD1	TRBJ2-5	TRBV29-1	TGCAGCGTTGAAAGGTGGACAGGGGGCGAAGAGACCCAGTACTTC	CSVERWTGGEETQYF
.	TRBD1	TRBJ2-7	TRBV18	TGTGCCAGCTCACTTGGACAGGGGAAGCCCTACGAGCAGTACTTC	CASSLGQGKPYEQYF
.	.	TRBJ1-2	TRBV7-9	TGTGCCAGCAGCTCGACCCCGACTTTAAACTATGGCTACACCTTC	CASSSTPTLNYGYTF
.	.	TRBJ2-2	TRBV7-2	TGTGCCAGCAGCTTAAGGAGGGTCGACACCGGGGAGCTGTTTTTT	CASSLRRVDTGELFF